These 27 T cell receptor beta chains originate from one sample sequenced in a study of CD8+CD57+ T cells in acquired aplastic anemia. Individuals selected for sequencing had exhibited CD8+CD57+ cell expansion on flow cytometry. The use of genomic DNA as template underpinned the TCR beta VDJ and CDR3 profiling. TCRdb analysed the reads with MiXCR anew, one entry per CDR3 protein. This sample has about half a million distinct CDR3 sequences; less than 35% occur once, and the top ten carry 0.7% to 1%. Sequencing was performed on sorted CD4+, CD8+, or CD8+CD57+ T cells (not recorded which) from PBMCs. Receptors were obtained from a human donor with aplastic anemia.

CDR3 coding DNA: TGCAGTGCTATAATCAGGACAGTCCCGAACACTGAAGCTTTCTTT. Protein: CSAIIRTVPNTEAFF. The chain uses TRBV20-1 and TRBJ1-1; a possible D gene is TRBD1 (6 bases). The length of the CDR3 is 15 residues. Germline CDR1 and CDR2: DFQATT and SNEGSKA (reference sequence). V dropped 4 bases and J dropped 1 base, with 16 bases sitting between them.

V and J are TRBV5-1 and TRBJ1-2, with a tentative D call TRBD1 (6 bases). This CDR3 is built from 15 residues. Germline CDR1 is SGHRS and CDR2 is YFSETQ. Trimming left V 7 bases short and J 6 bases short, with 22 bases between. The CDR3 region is CASAPNPGTTNGYTF. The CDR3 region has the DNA TGCGCCAGCGCCCCCAACCCTGGGACAACCAATGGCTACACCTTC.

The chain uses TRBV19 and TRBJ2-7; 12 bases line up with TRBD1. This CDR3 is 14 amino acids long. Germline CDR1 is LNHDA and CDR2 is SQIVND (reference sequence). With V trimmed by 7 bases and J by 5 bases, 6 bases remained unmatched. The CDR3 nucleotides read TGTGCCAGTAAAGGGACAGGGGGCGCGGACGAGCAGTACTTC. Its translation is CASKGTGGADEQYF.

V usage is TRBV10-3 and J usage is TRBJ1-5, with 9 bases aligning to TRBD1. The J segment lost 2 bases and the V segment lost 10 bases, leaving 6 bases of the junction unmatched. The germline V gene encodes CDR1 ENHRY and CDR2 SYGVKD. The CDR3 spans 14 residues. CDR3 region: CATRTGVGNQPQHF. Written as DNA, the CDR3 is TGTGCCACCCGGACAGGGGTTGGCAATCAGCCCCAGCATTTT.

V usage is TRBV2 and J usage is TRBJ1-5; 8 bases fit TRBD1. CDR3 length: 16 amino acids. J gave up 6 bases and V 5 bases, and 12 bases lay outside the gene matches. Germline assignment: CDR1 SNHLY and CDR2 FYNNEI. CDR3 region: CASSSQQGVLGQPQHF. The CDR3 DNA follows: TGTGCCAGCAGTTCCCAACAGGGGGTGCTGGGTCAGCCCCAGCATTTT.

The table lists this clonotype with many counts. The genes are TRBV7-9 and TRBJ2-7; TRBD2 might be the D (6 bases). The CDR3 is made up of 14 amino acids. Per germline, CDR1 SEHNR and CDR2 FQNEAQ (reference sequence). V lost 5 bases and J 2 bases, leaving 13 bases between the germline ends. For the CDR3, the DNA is TGTGCCAGCAGCAAAAACCGGGAGACCTACGAGCAGTACTTC. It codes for CASSKNRETYEQYF. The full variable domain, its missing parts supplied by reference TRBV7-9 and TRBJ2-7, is DTGVSQNPRHKITKRGQNVTFRCDPISEHNRLYWYRQTLGQGPEFLTYFQNEAQLEKSRLLSDRFSAERPKGSFSTLEIQRTEQGDSAMYLCASSKNRETYEQYFGPGTRLTVT.

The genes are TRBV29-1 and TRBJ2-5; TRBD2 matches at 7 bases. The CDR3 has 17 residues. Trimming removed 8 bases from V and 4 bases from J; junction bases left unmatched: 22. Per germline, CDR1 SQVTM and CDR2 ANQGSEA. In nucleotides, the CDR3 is TGCAGCACCGGGGGGAAGCGGGAACACCTACGACGAGAGACCCAGTACTTC. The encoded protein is CSTGGKREHLRRETQYF. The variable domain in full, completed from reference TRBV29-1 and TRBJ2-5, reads SAVISQKPSRDICQRGTSLTIQCQVDSQVTMMFWYRQQPGQSLTLIATANQGSEATYESGFVIDKFPISRPNLTFSTLTVSNMSPEDSSIYLCSTGGKREHLRRETQYFGPGTRLLVL.

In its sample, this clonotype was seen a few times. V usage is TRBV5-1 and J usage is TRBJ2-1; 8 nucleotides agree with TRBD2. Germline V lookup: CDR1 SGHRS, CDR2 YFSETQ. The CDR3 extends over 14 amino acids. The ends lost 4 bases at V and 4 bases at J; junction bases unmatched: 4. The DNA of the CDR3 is TGCGCCAGCAGCACGACTAGCGCTTACAATGAGCAGTTCTTC. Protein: CASSTTSAYNEQFF.

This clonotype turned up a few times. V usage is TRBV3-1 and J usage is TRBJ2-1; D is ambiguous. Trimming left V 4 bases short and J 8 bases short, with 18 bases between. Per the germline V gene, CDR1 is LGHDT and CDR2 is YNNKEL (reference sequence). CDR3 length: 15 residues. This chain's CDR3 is CASSRSLSRGDEQFF. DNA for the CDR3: TGTGCCAGCAGCCGGTCACTAAGTCGCGGCGATGAGCAGTTCTTC.

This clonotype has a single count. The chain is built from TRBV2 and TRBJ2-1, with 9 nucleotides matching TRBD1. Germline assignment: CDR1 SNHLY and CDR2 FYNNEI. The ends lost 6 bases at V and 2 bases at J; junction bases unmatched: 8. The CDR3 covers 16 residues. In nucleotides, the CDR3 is TGTGCCAGCAGCCCACAGGGGGCTCTGGCCTACAATGAGCAGTTCTTC. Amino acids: CASSPQGALAYNEQFF.

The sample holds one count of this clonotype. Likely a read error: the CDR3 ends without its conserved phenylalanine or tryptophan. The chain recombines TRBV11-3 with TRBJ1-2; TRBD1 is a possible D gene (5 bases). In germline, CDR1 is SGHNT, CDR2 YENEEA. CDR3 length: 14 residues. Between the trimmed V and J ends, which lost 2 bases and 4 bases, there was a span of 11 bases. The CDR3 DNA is TGTGCCAGCAGCTTACAGGGAACTTCCTATGGCTACACCCTC. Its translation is CASSLQGTSYGYTL.

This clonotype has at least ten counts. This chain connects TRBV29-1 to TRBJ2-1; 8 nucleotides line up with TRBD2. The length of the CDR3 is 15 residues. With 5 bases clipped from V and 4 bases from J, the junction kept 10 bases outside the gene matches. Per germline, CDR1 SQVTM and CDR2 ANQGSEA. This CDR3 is CSVHDPGTRYNEQFF. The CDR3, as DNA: TGCAGCGTTCATGATCCAGGGACTAGATACAATGAGCAGTTCTTC.

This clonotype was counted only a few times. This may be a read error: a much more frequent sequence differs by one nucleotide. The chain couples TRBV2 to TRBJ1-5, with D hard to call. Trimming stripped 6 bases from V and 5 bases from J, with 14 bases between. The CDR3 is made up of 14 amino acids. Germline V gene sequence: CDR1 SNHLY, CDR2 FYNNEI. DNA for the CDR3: TGTGCCAGCAGAAGGGAGATAGGCTATCAGCCCCAGCATTTT. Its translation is CASRREIGYQPQHF.

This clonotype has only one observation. The CDR3 DNA reads as TGCGCCAGCAGCTTGAACGGGGGGAGAGAGACCCAGTACTTC. Its translation: CASSLNGGRETQYF. The V call is TRBV5-1, the J call TRBJ2-5, with 7 bases matching TRBD2. The length of the CDR3 is 14 residues. Per germline, CDR1 SGHRS and CDR2 YFSETQ. V lost 1 base, J lost 4 bases, and 4 bases stayed unmatched.

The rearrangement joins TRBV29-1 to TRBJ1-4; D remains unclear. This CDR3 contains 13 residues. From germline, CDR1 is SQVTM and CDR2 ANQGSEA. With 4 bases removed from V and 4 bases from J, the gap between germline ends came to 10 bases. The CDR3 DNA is TGCAGCGTTGTTGTGGCTGTTAATGAAAAACTGTTTTTT. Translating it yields CSVVVAVNEKLFF.

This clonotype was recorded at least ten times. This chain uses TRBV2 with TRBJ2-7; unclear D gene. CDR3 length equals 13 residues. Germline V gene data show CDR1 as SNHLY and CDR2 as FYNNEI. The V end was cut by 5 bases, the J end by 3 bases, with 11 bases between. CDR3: CASSRVRHYEQYF. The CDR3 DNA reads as TGTGCCAGCAGTAGGGTTCGGCACTACGAGCAGTACTTC.

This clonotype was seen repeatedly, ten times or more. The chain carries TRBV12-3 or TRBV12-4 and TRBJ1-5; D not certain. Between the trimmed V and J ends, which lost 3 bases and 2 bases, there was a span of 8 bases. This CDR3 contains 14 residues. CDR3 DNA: TGTGCCAGCAGTTTCGGGATGGGCAATCAGCCCCAGCATTTT. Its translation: CASSFGMGNQPQHF.

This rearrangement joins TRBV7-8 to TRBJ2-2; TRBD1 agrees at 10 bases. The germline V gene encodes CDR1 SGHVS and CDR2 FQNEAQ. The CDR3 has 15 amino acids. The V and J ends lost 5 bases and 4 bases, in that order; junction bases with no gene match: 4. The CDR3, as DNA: TGTGCCAGCAGCCCCCGGGACAGGGGCACCGGGGAGCTGTTTTTT. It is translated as CASSPRDRGTGELFF.

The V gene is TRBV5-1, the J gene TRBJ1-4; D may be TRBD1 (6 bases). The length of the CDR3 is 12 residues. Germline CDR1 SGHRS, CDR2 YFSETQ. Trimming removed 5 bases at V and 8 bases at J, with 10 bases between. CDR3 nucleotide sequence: TGCGCCAGCAGACAGGGAGGAGAAAAACTGTTTTTT. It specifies CASRQGGEKLFF.

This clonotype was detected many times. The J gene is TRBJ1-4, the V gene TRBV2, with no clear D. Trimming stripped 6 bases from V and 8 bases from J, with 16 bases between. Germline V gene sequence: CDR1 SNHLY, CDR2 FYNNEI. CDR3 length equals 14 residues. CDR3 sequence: CASSRTTVREKLFF. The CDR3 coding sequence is TGTGCCAGCAGCCGCACCACGGTGAGGGAAAAACTGTTTTTT. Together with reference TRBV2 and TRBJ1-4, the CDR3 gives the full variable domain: EPEVTQTPSHQVTQMGQEVILRCVPISNHLYFYWYRQILGQKVEFLVSFYNNEISEKSEIFDDQFSVERPDGSNFTLKIRSTKLEDSAMYFCASSRTTVREKLFFGSGTQLSVL.

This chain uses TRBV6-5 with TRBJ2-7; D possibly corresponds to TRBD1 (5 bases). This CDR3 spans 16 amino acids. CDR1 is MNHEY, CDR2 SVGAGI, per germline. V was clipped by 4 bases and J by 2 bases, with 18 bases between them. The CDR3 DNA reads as TGTGCCAGCAGTTCAAGCATGCAGGGCCTCGCCTACGAGCAGTACTTC. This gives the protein CASSSSMQGLAYEQYF.

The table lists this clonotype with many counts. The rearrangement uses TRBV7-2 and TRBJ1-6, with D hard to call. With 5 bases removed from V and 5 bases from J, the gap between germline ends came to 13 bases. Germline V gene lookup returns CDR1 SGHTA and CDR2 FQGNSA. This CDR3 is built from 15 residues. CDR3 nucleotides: TGTGCCAGCAGCCGCGCGGGAGCTGATAATTCACCCCTCCACTTT. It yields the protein CASSRAGADNSPLHF.

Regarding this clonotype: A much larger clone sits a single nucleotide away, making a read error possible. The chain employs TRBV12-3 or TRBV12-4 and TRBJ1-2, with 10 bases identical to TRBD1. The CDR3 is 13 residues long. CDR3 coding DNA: TGTGCCAGCAGTTTAGGGACAGGGGGTGGCTACGCCTTC. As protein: CASSLGTGGGYAF.

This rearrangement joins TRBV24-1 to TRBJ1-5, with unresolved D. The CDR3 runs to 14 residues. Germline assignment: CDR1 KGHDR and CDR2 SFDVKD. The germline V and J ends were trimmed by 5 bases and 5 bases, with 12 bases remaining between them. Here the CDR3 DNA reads TGTGCCACCAGTGTTGGTCAGTCGGATCAGCCCCAGCATTTT. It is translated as CATSVGQSDQPQHF.

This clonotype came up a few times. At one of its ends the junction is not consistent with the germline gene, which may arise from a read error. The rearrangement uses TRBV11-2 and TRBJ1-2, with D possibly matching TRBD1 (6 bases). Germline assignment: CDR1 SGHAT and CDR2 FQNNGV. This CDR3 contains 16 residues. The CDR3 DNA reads TGTGTCAGCAGCTCCGCCTCGACGGGGGGCGACTATGGCTACACCTTC. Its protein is CVSSSASTGGDYGYTF. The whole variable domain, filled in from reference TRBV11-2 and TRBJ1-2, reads EAGVAQSPRYKIIEKRQSVAFWCNPISGHATLYWYQQILGQGPKLLIQFQNNGVVDDSQLPKDRFSAERLKGVDSTLKIQPAKLEDSAVYLCVSSSASTGGDYGYTFGSGTRLTVV.

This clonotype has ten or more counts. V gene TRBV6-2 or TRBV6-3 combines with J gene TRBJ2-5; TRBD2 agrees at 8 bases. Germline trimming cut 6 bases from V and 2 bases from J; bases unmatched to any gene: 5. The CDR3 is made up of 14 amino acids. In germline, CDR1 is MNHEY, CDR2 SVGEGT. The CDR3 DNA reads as TGTGCCAGCAGCCGTAGCGGGGTGCAAGAGACCCAGTACTTC. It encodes CASSRSGVQETQYF.

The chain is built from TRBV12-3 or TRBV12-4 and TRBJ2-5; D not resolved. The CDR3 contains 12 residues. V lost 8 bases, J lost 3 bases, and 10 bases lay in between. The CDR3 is CASGIREETQYF. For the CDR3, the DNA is TGTGCCAGCGGAATAAGGGAAGAGACCCAGTACTTC.